Shown below are 5 T cell receptor beta chains from a single sample sequenced in a study of vaccination and CD4 T cells after COVID-19. With the Oncomine TCR Beta short-read assay, DNA from cultured CD4+ T cells was sequenced. One entry per CDR3 protein, called by TCRdb with MiXCR from the PCR reads. The data hold around 15,000 distinct CDR3 sequences, with about 55% observed a single time. Documented treatment: approximately 11-day PBMC culture with coronavirus spike peptide pools or control peptides (ViraFEST assay). Their antigen targets remain unknown. The sequenced sample was CD4+ T cells from blood, cultured in vitro, obtained before SARS-CoV-2 vaccination. The source of these receptors is a human donor who had recovered from COVID-19.

The V gene is TRBV6-2 or TRBV6-3, the J gene TRBJ1-5; D is undetermined. Germline V gene lookup returns CDR1 MNHEY and CDR2 SVGEGT. This CDR3 region has 15 residues. Trimming removed 1 base from V and 7 bases from J, with 14 bases in between. CDR3: CASSYFGGIGQPQHF. The DNA of the CDR3 is TGTGCCAGCAGTTACTTTGGAGGGATCGGCCAGCCCCAGCATTTT.

The chain recombines TRBV20-1 with TRBJ1-2; 7 bases fit TRBD1. The V segment lost 6 bases and the J segment 7 bases; nucleotides outside the gene matches: 11. Germline loops: CDR1 DFQATT, CDR2 SNEGSKA (reference sequence). CDR3 length: 13 amino acids. CDR3 residues: CSAEARGSGGYTF. The CDR3 DNA reads TGCAGTGCAGAAGCCAGGGGGTCAGGTGGCTACACCTTC.

This chain links TRBV7-2 with TRBJ1-5, with no clear D. Trimming shortened V by 5 bases and J by 10 bases, and 15 bases separated the two germline ends. Germline V gene lookup returns CDR1 SGHTA and CDR2 FQGNSA. This CDR3 spans 13 amino acids. This chain's CDR3 is CASSRGGATPQHF. The CDR3 nucleotides are TGTGCCAGCAGCCGGGGAGGCGCTACTCCCCAGCATTTT. Looking up the rest from reference TRBV7-2 and TRBJ1-5 gives the full variable domain: GAGVSQSPSNKVTEKGKDVELRCDPISGHTALYWYRQSLGQGLEFLIYFQGNSAPDKSGLPSDRFSAERTGGSVSTLTIQRTQQEDSAVYLCASSRGGATPQHFGDGTRLSIL.

This chain uses TRBV27 with TRBJ1-2; 9 bases map to TRBD1. Per germline, CDR1 MNHEY and CDR2 SMNVEV (reference sequence). CDR3 size: 17 residues. V gave up 3 bases and J gave up 0 bases; unmatched junction bases: 8. The CDR3 reads CASSLLTGTGTNYGYTF. The CDR3 coding sequence is TGTGCCAGCAGTTTGCTCACCGGGACAGGGACTAACTATGGCTACACCTTC.

V and J are TRBV27 and TRBJ1-5; D is perhaps TRBD1 (5 bases). This CDR3 spans 15 amino acids. V was clipped by 6 bases and J by 4 bases, with 16 bases between them. Germline-derived CDR1 and CDR2 are MNHEY and SMNVEV (reference sequence). CDR3 loop: CASSKGTLGNQPQHF. CDR3 in DNA: TGTGCCAGCAGCAAAGGGACTCTCGGAAATCAGCCCCAGCATTTT.